This paragraph covers one T cell receptor beta chain sequence. As yet, its antigen is unknown. This entry comes from a study of shared clonotypes between healthy human individuals. Running of the assay took place at deep level. Libraries were prepared by immunoSEQ multiplex PCR; TCRdb keeps only in-frame clonotypes and omits some of them. The sample contains about 870,000 clones, about 92% of which appear only once. This CDR3 comprises 14 residues. CDR1 is SGHTA and CDR2 is FQGNSA in the germline V gene. The V and J ends lost 1 base and 3 bases respectively, with 10 bases between them. The study, taken as a whole, reports: In this cohort, only blood was sampled, and tissue repertoires likely differ.

CD45RO-negative, CCR7-positively selected cells formed the naive CD8 fraction, excluding terminally differentiated effector memory CD45RA+ cells. The rearrangement uses TRBV7-2 and TRBJ2-7; perhaps TRBD2 as D (5 bases). The receptor was isolated from a man aged 25 to 40 in good health. The material sequenced was naive CD8+ T cells sorted from blood. CDR3 sequence reads: CASSLGGPHYEQYF. CDR3 nucleotides: TGTGCCAGCAGCTTAGGCGGGCCTCACTACGAGCAGTACTTC.